The 9 T cell receptor beta chains in this list originate from one sample, sequenced in a study of cytomegalovirus exposure and HLA in healthy donors. 60 Vbeta and 13 Jbeta primers were used in PCR. The data were produced by immunoSEQ multiplex PCR, yet TCRdb's version contains in-frame clones alone and is incomplete. Of about 180,000 clones in the sample, around four fifths were seen once. Sequenced material: PBMCs. All receptors derive from a woman in her fifties or sixties in good health and CMV-seropositive.

The chain carries TRBV19 and TRBJ2-3; TRBD1 matches 8 bases. CDR1 is LNHDA and CDR2 is SQIVND in the germline V gene (reference sequence). The CDR3 sequence is 16 residues long. J lost 6 bases, V lost 7 bases, and 15 bases had no gene match. In DNA, the CDR3 is TGTGCCAGTACAACACCCATGCCCCAGGGGGCGGATACGCAGTATTTT. This codes for CASTTPMPQGADTQYF.

The chain recombines TRBV5-4 with TRBJ2-3; a weak D match, TRBD1 (6 bases). Deletions cut 10 bases from V and 3 bases from J, with 15 bases between. CDR1 is SGHNT, CDR2 YYREEE, per germline (reference sequence). The CDR3 is made up of 13 amino acids. As DNA, the CDR3 is TGTGCCTGTCGGGACATAATGACAGATACGCAGTATTTT. This gives the protein CACRDIMTDTQYF.

This clone occurred a few times. The rearrangement links TRBV27 to TRBJ1-1; no clear D gene. Germline CDR1 MNHEY, CDR2 SMNVEV (reference sequence). This CDR3 is built from 13 residues. V lost 5 bases, J lost 5 bases, and 12 bases lay in between. CDR3: CASSTAIGTEAFF. CDR3 coding DNA: TGTGCCAGCAGTACAGCTATCGGTACTGAAGCTTTCTTT.

The CDR3 DNA reads TGTGCCAGCGGGGGGACAGCGAACACCGGGGAGCTGTTTTTT. Encoded protein: CASGGTANTGELFF. The chain uses TRBV28 and TRBJ2-2, with D possibly being TRBD1 (7 bases). There are 14 residues in the CDR3. Germline values: CDR1 MDHEN, CDR2 SYDVKM. Between the trimmed V and J ends, which lost 8 bases and 0 bases, there was a span of 10 bases.

The chain is built from TRBV7-9 and TRBJ2-7; weak D call: TRBD1 (5 bases). The V and J ends lost 7 bases and 1 base respectively, with 8 bases between them. CDR3 length: 12 amino acids. Germline CDR1 and CDR2: SEHNR and FQNEAQ (reference sequence). The CDR3 DNA reads TGTGCCAGCACCCGACAGTCCTACGAGCAGTACTTC. It codes for CASTRQSYEQYF.

This sequence joins TRBV9 and TRBJ2-7; 9 bases align to TRBD1. Germline values: CDR1 SGDLS, CDR2 YYNGEE. The V and J ends lost 3 bases and 2 bases, in that order; junction bases with no gene match: 6. This CDR3 is 15 amino acids long. In DNA form, the CDR3 reads TGTGCCAGCAGCGCCCTTGGGACAGGGCCCTACGAGCAGTACTTC. Translation gives CASSALGTGPYEQYF. Filled out from reference TRBV9 and TRBJ2-7, the complete variable domain reads DSGVTQTPKHLITATGQRVTLRCSPRSGDLSVYWYQQSLDQGLQFLIQYYNGEERAKGNILERFSAQQFPDLHSELNLSSLELGDSALYFCASSALGTGPYEQYFGPGTRLTVT.

The chain combines TRBV5-1 with TRBJ1-1, with D perhaps matching TRBD1 (6 bases). This CDR3 contains 12 residues. Between the trimmed V and J ends, which lost 4 bases and 10 bases, there was a span of 14 bases. CDR1 SGHRS and CDR2 YFSETQ come from the germline V gene. As DNA, the CDR3 is TGCGCCAGCAGCCGTCCTCAGGGGCCAGCTTTCTTT. Translating gives CASSRPQGPAFF.

This clone has more than one count but fewer than ten. V usage is TRBV9 and J usage is TRBJ1-2, with TRBD1 matching 8 bases. V was clipped by 4 bases and J by 6 bases; unmatched bases: 8. The germline V gene encodes CDR1 SGDLS and CDR2 YYNGEE. This CDR3 comprises 14 residues. The CDR3 spells CASSKGQGMDGYTF. The CDR3 DNA is TGTGCCAGCAGCAAAGGACAGGGCATGGATGGCTACACCTTC.

This chain uses TRBV27 with TRBJ2-3, with D perhaps matching TRBD1 (6 bases). The CDR3 length is 18 residues. From germline, CDR1 is MNHEY and CDR2 SMNVEV (reference sequence). The V end lost 2 bases, the J end lost 2 bases, and 20 bases lay between the germline ends. In nucleotides, the CDR3 is TGTGCCAGCAGTTTACGGGGCATATCCGGACAGCTCACAGATACGCAGTATTTT. Protein product: CASSLRGISGQLTDTQYF.